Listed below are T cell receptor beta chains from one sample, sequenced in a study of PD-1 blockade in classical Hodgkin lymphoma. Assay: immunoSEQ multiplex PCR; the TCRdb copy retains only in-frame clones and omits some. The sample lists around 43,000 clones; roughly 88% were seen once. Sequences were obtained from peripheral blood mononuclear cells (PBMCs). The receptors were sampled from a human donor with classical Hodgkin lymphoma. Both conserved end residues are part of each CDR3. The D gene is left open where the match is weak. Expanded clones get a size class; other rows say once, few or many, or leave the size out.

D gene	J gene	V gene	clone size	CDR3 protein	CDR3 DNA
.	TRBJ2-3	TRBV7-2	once	CASSMKFGTDTQYF	TGTGCCAGCAGCATGAAATTCGGCACAGATACGCAGTATTTT
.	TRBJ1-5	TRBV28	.	CASSLAGASSQPQHF	TGTGCCAGCAGTTTGGCAGGGGCGAGCAGTCAGCCCCAGCATTTT
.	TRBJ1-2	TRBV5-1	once	CASSGAGGLSEGYGYTF	TGCGCCAGCAGCGGGGCCGGGGGGCTTTCCGAGGGCTATGGCTACACCTTC
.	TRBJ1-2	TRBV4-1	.	CASSQDYRANYGYTF	TGCGCCAGCAGCCAAGACTACAGGGCTAACTATGGCTACACCTTC
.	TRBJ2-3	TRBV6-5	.	CASSYSRGAPQYF	TGTGCCAGCAGTTACTCGAGGGGGGCGCCGCAGTATTTT
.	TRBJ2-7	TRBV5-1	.	CASSLGTEPHEQYF	TGCGCCAGCAGCTTGGGCACTGAGCCCCACGAGCAGTACTTC
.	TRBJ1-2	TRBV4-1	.	CASSQDGFGYGYTF	TGCGCCAGCAGCCAAGACGGCTTCGGCTATGGCTACACCTTC
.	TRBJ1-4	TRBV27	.	CASRWAGNNEKLFF	TGTGCCAGCAGGTGGGCCGGGAATAATGAAAAACTGTTTTTT
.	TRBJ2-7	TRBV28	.	CASSLRGYEQYF	TGTGCCAGCAGTTTAAGGGGGTACGAGCAGTACTTC
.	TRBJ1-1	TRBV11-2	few	CASSFAPGTEAFF	TGTGCCAGCAGCTTCGCACCGGGCACTGAAGCTTTCTTT
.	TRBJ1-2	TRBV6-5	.	CASSPTFVVGYTF	TGTGCCAGCAGCCCCACCTTCGTGGTAGGCTACACCTTC
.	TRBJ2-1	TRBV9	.	CASSAEGDEQFF	TGTGCCAGCAGCGCGGAGGGGGATGAGCAGTTCTTC
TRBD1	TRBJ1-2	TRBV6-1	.	CASNPMGRQGGYTF	TGTGCCAGCAACCCCATGGGGCGACAGGGAGGCTACACCTTC
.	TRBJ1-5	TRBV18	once	CASSPRGSMNQPQHF	TGTGCCAGCTCACCACGGGGCAGTATGAATCAGCCCCAGCATTTT
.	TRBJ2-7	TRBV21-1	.	CASSSRTSDSYEQYF	TGTGCCAGCAGCTCGAGGACTAGCGATTCCTACGAGCAGTACTTC
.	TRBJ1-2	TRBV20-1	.	CSAGKGYGYTF	TGCAGTGCTGGAAAAGGCTATGGCTACACCTTC
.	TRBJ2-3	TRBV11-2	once	CASSPLTSSSTDTQYF	TGTGCCAGCAGCCCCTTGACTAGTTCCAGCACAGATACGCAGTATTTT
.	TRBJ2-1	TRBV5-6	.	CASSLVRAGEQFF	TGTGCCAGCAGCTTGGTCCGAGCGGGTGAGCAGTTCTTC
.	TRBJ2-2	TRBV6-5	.	CASSATATPGELFF	TGTGCCAGCAGCGCAACAGCGACTCCCGGGGAGCTGTTTTTT
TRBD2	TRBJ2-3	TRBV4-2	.	CASSQVSSGRETDTQYF	TGTGCCAGCAGCCAAGTATCCAGCGGGAGAGAGACAGATACGCAGTATTTT
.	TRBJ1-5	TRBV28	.	CASSLEVGQYSNQPQHF	TGTGCCAGCAGTTTAGAAGTCGGACAGTATAGCAATCAGCCCCAGCATTTT
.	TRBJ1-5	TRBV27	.	CASSTNQPQHF	TGTGCCAGCAGTACCAATCAGCCCCAGCATTTT
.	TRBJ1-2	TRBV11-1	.	CASSLALSAMGYTF	TGTGCCAGCAGCTTAGCGCTGTCGGCTATGGGCTACACCTTC
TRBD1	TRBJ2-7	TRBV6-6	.	CASSSDRASYEQYF	TGTGCCAGCAGTTCTGACAGGGCCTCCTACGAGCAGTACTTC
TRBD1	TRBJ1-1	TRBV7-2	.	CASSRWDRVRTEAFF	TGTGCCAGCAGCCGCTGGGACAGGGTGAGAACTGAAGCTTTCTTT
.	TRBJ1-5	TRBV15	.	CATSREMGAGDQPQHF	TGTGCCACCAGCAGAGAGATGGGGGCGGGGGATCAGCCCCAGCATTTT
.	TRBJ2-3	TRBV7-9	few	CASSRDLHTDTQYF	TGTGCCAGCTCGCGGGACTTACACACAGATACGCAGTATTTT
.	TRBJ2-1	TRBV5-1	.	CASSLEAAYNEQFF	TGCGCCAGCAGCTTGGAGGCAGCTTACAATGAGCAGTTCTTC
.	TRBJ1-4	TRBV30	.	CAWSVTTTNEKLFF	TGTGCCTGGAGTGTTACTACAACTAATGAAAAACTGTTTTTT
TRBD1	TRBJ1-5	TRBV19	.	CASSLDRGNQPQHF	TGTGCCAGTAGCCTCGACAGGGGTAATCAGCCCCAGCATTTT
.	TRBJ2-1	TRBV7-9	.	CASTKLLDARANEQFF	TGTGCCAGCACCAAATTACTCGATGCCAGGGCAAATGAGCAGTTCTTC